The 9 T cell receptor beta chains given below trace back to one sample, sequenced in a study of blood T cell repertoires in COVID-19. Using immunoSEQ multiplex PCR, the repertoire was profiled, and TCRdb retains in-frame clones only, with some absent. This table holds 110,000 to 150,000 clones, around 82% found once. Source material: peripheral blood. These receptors were collected from a man aged 55 to 70 with acute or convalescent COVID-19.

This rearrangement joins TRBV6-6 to TRBJ2-7; the match to TRBD1 covers 8 bases. CDR1 is MNHNY, CDR2 SVGAGI, per germline (reference sequence). Unmatched junction bases numbered 3, after V lost 7 bases and J lost 7 bases. The CDR3 runs 11 residues. The CDR3 nucleotides are TGTGCCAGCACAGGGGGCAATGAGCAGTACTTC. Translated: CASTGGNEQYF.

As for this clone: Sequence at one end of the junction differs from germline and may be a read error. V and J are TRBV2 and TRBJ2-5; D might be TRBD2 (6 bases). In germline, CDR1 is SNHLY, CDR2 FYNNEI. The CDR3 length is 15 residues. CDR3: CASSEGGSRQETQYF. DNA for the CDR3: TGTGCCAGCAGCGAAGGAGGGAGTAGACAAGAGACCCAGTACTTC.

This clone showed up just a few times. This rearrangement joins TRBV5-1 to TRBJ2-1; TRBD2 matches 10 bases. Germline lookup yields CDR1 SGHRS and CDR2 YFSETQ. Losses at the gene ends were 5 bases for V and 5 bases for J; bases not matched to a gene: 7. The CDR3 extends over 15 amino acids. Written as DNA, the CDR3 is TGCGCCAGCAGTTTCGGGACTAGCGAACACAATGAGCAGTTCTTC. Translating gives CASSFGTSEHNEQFF. The entire variable domain, with the rest obtained from reference TRBV5-1 and TRBJ2-1, is as follows: KAGVTQTPRYLIKTRGQQVTLSCSPISGHRSVSWYQQTPGQGLQFLFEYFSETQRNKGNFPGRFSGRQFSNSRSEMNVSTLELGDSALYLCASSFGTSEHNEQFFGPGTRLTVL.

The DNA of the CDR3 is TGTGCCAGTAACGCGGGGGGCCGGCTCGGGGGCCAGTACTTC. Translating gives CASNAGGRLGGQYF. The chain recombines TRBV19 with TRBJ2-5, with 8 positions matching TRBD2. CDR3 length: 14 amino acids. In germline, CDR1 is LNHDA, CDR2 SQIVND (reference sequence). With 7 bases clipped from V and 10 bases from J, the junction kept 14 bases outside the gene matches.

A few counts support this clone. The genes are TRBV5-8 and TRBJ2-6; 7 nucleotides line up with TRBD1. CDR1 and CDR2 (germline): SGHTS, YDEGEE. Losses at the gene ends were 4 bases for V and 0 bases for J; bases not matched to a gene: 7. This CDR3 contains 17 residues. The CDR3 bases are TGTGCCAGCAGCGTGCCGACAGGGATCTCTGGGGCCAACGTCCTGACTTTC. Protein sequence: CASSVPTGISGANVLTF.

The V call is TRBV10-2, the J call TRBJ1-5; possible D gene TRBD1, 5 bases. Per the germline V gene, CDR1 is WSHSY and CDR2 is SAAADI. V lost 0 bases and J 5 bases, leaving 8 bases between the germline ends. The CDR3 contains 14 residues. The CDR3 is CASSESQGDQPQHF. DNA of the CDR3: TGCGCCAGCAGTGAGTCCCAGGGTGATCAGCCCCAGCATTTT.

The chain couples TRBV5-1 to TRBJ2-7, with a possible D match to TRBD2 (6 bases). Deletions cut 5 bases from V and 5 bases from J, with 17 bases between. The CDR3 length is 14 residues. Germline V gene lookup returns CDR1 SGHRS and CDR2 YFSETQ. DNA of the CDR3: TGCGCCAGCAGGGTCCGCCGCGGGGCCGACGAGCAGTACTTC. This sequence encodes CASRVRRGADEQYF.

This sequence joins TRBV6-5 and TRBJ2-2, with D maybe TRBD1 (5 bases). V was shortened by 2 bases and J by 0 bases, with 10 bases between the two germline ends. The CDR3 is 16 amino acids. Germline V lookup: CDR1 MNHEY, CDR2 SVGAGI. DNA of the CDR3: TGTGCCAGCAGTTACGGGGCAGCATCGAACACCGGGGAGCTGTTTTTT. Its translation: CASSYGAASNTGELFF.

This CDR3 reads CASSLRGPRYNEQFF. CDR3 nucleotides: TGTGCCAGCAGCCTCAGGGGACCCCGCTACAATGAGCAGTTCTTC. The rearrangement uses TRBV6-5 and TRBJ2-1; TRBD1 is a possible D gene (6 bases). The ends were cut back, 6 bases at V and 3 bases at J, with 15 bases in the middle. The CDR3 consists of 15 residues. Germline assignment: CDR1 MNHEY and CDR2 SVGAGI.